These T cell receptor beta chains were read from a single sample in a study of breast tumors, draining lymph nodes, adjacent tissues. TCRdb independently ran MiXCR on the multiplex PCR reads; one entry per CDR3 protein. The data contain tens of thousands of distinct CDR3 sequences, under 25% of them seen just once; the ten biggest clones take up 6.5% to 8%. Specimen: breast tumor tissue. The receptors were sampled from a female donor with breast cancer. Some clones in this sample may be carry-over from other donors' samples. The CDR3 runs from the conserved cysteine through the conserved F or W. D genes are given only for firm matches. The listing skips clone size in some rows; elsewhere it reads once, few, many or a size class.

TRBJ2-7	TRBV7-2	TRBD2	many	TGTGCCAGCAGCTTAACCCCGGGACTAGCGGGGGCCTACGAGCAGTACTTC	CASSLTPGLAGAYEQYF
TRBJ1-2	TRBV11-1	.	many	TGTGCCAGCAGCTTAGCGGGACTAAACTATGGCTACACCTTC	CASSLAGLNYGYTF
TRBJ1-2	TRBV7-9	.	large	TGTGCCAGCAGCCGGACAGCTAACTATGGCTACACCTTC	CASSRTANYGYTF
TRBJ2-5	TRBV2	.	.	TGTGCCAGCAGCTTACAGGGAGTGGAGACCCAGTACTTC	CASSLQGVETQYF
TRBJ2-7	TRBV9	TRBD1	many	TGTGCCAGCAGCGCGGGGGACAGGGGCGTCAACGAGCAGTACTTC	CASSAGDRGVNEQYF
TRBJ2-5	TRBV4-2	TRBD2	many	TGTGCCAGCAGCTACGGGACTAGCGGGAGGGAGACCCAGTACTTC	CASSYGTSGRETQYF
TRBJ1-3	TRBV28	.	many	TGTGCCAGCAGTACACAGGGATCTGGAAACACCATATATTTT	CASSTQGSGNTIYF
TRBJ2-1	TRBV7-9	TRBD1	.	TGTGCCAGCAGAAACCCGGGACAGAAGCAGTTCTTC	CASRNPGQKQFF
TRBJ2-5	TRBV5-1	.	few	TGCGCCAGCAGCGCCATGTTAGGGAGTATGGAGACCCAGTACTTC	CASSAMLGSMETQYF
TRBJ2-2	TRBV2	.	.	TGTGCCAGCAGAGCAGGGGAGAGGGAGCTGTTTTTT	CASRAGERELFF
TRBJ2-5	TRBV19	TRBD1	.	TGTGCCAGTAGTATCGTCGGTACAGGGGGGACCCAGTACTTC	CASSIVGTGGTQYF
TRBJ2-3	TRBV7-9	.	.	TGTGCCAGCAGCCATCCCCCGCGGGTTCGTACGCAGTATTTT	CASSHPPRVRTQYF
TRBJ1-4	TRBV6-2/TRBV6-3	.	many	TGTGCCAGCAGTTACGTTCCGGGCTCGCCTGAAAAACTGTTTTTT	CASSYVPGSPEKLFF
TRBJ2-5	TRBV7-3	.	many	TGTGCCAGCTCACACGGGGGCGGGGGATGGGAGACCCAGTACTTC	CASSHGGGGWETQYF
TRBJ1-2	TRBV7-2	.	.	TGTGCCAGCAGCTTAGCTAGGACAGCTTACTATGGCTACACCTTC	CASSLARTAYYGYTF
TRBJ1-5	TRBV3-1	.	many	TGTGCCAGCAGCGCGGACAGCAGCAATCAGCCCCAGCATTTT	CASSADSSNQPQHF
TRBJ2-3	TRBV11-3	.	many	TGTGCCAGCAGCTCCGGTTCTAGCACAGATACGCAGTATTTT	CASSSGSSTDTQYF
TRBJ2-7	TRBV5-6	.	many	TGTGCCAGCAGCTTGTGGCAGGGTCTGTACGAGCAGTACTTC	CASSLWQGLYEQYF
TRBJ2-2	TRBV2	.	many	TGTGCCAGCAGTGAAAGGGCAGGGAGGAACACCGGGGAGCTGTTTTTT	CASSERAGRNTGELFF
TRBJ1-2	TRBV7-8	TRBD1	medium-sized	TGTGCCAGCAGCGCCCGGACAGGGACTCAGGATGGCTACACCTTC	CASSARTGTQDGYTF
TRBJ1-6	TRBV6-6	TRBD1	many	TGTGCCAGCAGTCAGCAGGGGGCGAGTAATTCACCCCTCCACTTT	CASSQQGASNSPLHF
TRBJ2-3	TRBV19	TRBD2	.	TGTGCCAGTAGTCCCGGACTAGTGGTCACAGATACGCAGTATTTT	CASSPGLVVTDTQYF
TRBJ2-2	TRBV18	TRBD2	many	TGTGCCAGCTCACCTACCGGGACTAGCGTCGGGGAGCTGTTTTTT	CASSPTGTSVGELFF
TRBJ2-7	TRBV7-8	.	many	TGTGCCAGCACCCCCCAGGACCCCTCCTACGAGCAGTACTTC	CASTPQDPSYEQYF
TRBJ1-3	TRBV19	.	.	TGTGCCACCGAAGACGGGGCTAAGGGAAACACCATATATTTT	CATEDGAKGNTIYF
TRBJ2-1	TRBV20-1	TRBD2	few	TGCAGTGCCCCGAAAGCGGGGGGGCGAGATGAGCAGTTCTTC	CSAPKAGGRDEQFF
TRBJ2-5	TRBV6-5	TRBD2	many	TGTGCCAGCGGGAGGGCTCGGGAGACCCAGTACTTC	CASGRARETQYF
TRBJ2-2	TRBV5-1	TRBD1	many	TGCGCCAGCAGCATAGGGACAGGGGGCTCCGGGGAGCTGTTTTTT	CASSIGTGGSGELFF
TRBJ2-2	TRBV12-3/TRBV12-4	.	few	TGTGCCAGCAGTTTTTACAGGTTGGGGTCCGGGGAGCTGTTTTTT	CASSFYRLGSGELFF
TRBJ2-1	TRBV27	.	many	TGTGCCAGTCATGCAGGGAGCTCCTACAATGAGCAGTTCTTC	CASHAGSSYNEQFF
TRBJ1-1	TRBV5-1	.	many	TGCGCCAGCAGCTGCCCGGACAAGGGCACTGAAGCTTTCTTT	CASSCPDKGTEAFF
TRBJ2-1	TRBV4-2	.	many	TGTGCCAGCAGCCAAGGGGGAATGCCAAACGGCCATGAGCAGTTCTTC	CASSQGGMPNGHEQFF
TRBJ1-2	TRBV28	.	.	TGTGCCAGCAGTTCCAGGACTCTCCGCGGGGACTATGGCTACACCTTC	CASSSRTLRGDYGYTF
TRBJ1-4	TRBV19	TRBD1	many	TGTGCCAGTAGAAAGACAGGGACGAATGAAAAACTGTTTTTT	CASRKTGTNEKLFF
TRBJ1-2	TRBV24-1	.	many	TGTGCCACCAGTGATGATTACACCTACTATGGCTACACCTTC	CATSDDYTYYGYTF
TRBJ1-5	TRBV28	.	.	TGTGTCAGCAGTTTAGGATATAGCAATCAGCCCCAGCATTTT	CVSSLGYSNQPQHF
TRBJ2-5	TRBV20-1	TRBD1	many	TGCAGTGCTAGAGCGGGGACAGTCCAAGAGACCCAGTACTTC	CSARAGTVQETQYF